This record covers a single T cell receptor beta chain. Its antigen remains unknown. The data were obtained in a study of identifying expanded T cells in peripheral blood. General study findings and limits: Over approximately two and four weeks, about 16 and 20 clones changed, versus approximately 1.2 between replicates. Two-week clone count variance significantly increased as total template count grew.

No infections or other immune events were documented during collection. Repertoires were generated with immunoSEQ multiplex PCR, while TCRdb's copy carries only in-frame clones and drops some. The profile shows 60,000 to 80,000 clones, roughly 90% of them singletons. Sequenced: blood. The source is a person aged 18-70 years in good health.

The CDR3 region has the DNA TGTGCCACCAGCTCTCTAGCGGGAGTAGGGAATGAGCAGTTCTTC. This translates into CATSSLAGVGNEQFF. V and J are TRBV15 and TRBJ2-1, with 10 positions matching TRBD2. This CDR3 contains 15 residues. Germline CDR1 and CDR2: LNHNV and YYDKDF (reference sequence). The V segment lost 5 bases and the J segment 7 bases; nucleotides outside the gene matches: 8.